This TCR beta chain was retrieved from a study of hypomethylating agent response in myelodysplastic syndrome. About the research overall: Patients with myelodysplastic syndrome were roughly 9 male and 2 female.

The method was immunoSEQ multiplex PCR; TCRdb's version includes in-frame clones alone and lacks a portion of them. The repertoire holds 4,500 to 5,500 clones, with 80% to 85% as singletons. This CDR3 is 15 amino acids long. The germline V gene has CDR1 LNHDA and CDR2 SQIVND (reference sequence). V trimming: 8 bases; J trimming: 5 bases; junction bases outside the gene matches: 9. The chain links TRBV19 to TRBJ1-6; TRBD1 matches at 7 bases. The sequence was collected from a human donor with myelodysplastic syndrome. The sample in question was bone marrow, obtained before or after starting hypomethylating agent treatment for myelodysplastic syndrome (not recorded which). The CDR3 loop is CASGPPGQNNSPLHF. The CDR3, as DNA: TGTGCCAGTGGACCACCGGGACAGAATAATTCACCCCTCCACTTT.